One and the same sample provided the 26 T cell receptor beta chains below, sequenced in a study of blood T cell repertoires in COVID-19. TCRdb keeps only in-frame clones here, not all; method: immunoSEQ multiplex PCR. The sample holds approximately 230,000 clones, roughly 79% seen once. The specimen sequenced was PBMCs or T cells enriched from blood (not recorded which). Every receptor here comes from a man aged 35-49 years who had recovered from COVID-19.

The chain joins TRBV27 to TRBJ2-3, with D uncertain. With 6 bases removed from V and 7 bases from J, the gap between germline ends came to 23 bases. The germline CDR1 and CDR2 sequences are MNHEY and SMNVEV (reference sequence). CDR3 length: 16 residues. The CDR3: CASSPPYHRQPNTQYF. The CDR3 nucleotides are TGTGCCAGCAGCCCCCCCTATCACCGACAACCAAATACGCAGTATTTT.

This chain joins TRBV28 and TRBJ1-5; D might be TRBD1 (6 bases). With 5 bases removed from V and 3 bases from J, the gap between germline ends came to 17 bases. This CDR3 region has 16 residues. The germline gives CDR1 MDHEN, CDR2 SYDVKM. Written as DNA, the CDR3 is TGTGCCAGCAGTGTCAGGGGCTTTGGGGCCAATCAGCCCCAGCATTTT. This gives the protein CASSVRGFGANQPQHF.

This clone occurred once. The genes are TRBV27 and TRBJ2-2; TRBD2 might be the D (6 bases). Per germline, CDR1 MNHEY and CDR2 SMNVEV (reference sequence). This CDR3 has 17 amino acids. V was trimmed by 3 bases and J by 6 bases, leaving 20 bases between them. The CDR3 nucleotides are TGTGCCAGCAGTTTCCTACCGACTAGAAACGACCCCGGGGAGCTGTTTTTT. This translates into CASSFLPTRNDPGELFF.

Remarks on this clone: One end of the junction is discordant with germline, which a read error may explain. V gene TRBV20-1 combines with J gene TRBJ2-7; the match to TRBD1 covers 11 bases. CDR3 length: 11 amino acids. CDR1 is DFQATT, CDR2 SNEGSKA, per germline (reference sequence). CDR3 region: CSATGQGAYHF. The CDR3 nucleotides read TGCAGTGCTACCGGACAGGGGGCATATCACTTC.

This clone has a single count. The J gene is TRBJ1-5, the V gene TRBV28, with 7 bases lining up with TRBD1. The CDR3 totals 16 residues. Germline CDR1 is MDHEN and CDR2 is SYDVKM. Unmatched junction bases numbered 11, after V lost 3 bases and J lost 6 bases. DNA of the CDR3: TGTGCCAGCAGTTTCCTAGACAGGGCGGGGGGTCAGCCCCAGCATTTT. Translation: CASSFLDRAGGQPQHF.

CDR3 nucleotide sequence: TGCGCCAGCAGCACACCTAACAGGGGAACTAATGAAAAACTGTTTTTT. This gives the protein CASSTPNRGTNEKLFF. J is TRBJ1-4 and V is TRBV4-1; 7 nucleotides align to TRBD1. Germline CDR1 is MGHRA and CDR2 is YSYEKL. The CDR3 loop spans 16 amino acids. V was clipped by 5 bases and J by 1 base; unmatched bases: 7.

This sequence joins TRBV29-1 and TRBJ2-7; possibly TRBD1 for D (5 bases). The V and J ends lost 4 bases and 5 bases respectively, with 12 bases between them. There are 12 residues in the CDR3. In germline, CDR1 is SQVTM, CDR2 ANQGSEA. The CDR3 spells CSVGGQGHEQYF. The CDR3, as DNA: TGCAGCGTTGGGGGCCAGGGCCACGAGCAGTACTTC.

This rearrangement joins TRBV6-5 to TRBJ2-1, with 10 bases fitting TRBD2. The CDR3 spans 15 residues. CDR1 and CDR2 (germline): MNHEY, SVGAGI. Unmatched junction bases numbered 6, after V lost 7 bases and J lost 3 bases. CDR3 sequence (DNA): TGTGCCAGCAATCAGCGGGAGGGCCTCTACAATGAGCAGTTCTTC. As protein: CASNQREGLYNEQFF.

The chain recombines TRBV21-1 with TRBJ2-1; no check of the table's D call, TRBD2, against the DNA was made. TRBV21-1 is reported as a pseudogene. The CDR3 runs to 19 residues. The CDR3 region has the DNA TGTGCCAGCAGCAGCCCAACTAGCGGGGGGGAGAGCTCCTACAATGAGCAGTTCTTC. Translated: CASSSPTSGGESSYNEQFF.

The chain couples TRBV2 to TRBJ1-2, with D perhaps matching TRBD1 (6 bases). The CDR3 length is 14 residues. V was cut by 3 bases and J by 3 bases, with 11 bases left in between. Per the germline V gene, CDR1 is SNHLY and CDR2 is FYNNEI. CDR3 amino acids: CASSDYRVDYGYTF. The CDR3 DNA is TGTGCCAGCAGTGACTACAGGGTAGACTATGGCTACACCTTC.

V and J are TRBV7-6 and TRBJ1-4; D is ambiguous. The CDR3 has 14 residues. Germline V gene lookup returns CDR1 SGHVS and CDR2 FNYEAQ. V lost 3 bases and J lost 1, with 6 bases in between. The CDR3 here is CASSLTGTNEKLFF. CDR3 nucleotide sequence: TGTGCCAGCAGCTTGACGGGAACTAATGAAAAACTGTTTTTT.

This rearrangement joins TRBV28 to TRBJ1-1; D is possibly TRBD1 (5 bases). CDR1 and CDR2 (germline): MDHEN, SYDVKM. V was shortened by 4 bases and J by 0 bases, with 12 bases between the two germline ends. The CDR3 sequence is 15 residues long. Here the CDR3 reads CASSSSGKVNTEAFF. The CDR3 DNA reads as TGTGCCAGCAGTTCTTCAGGGAAGGTGAACACTGAAGCTTTCTTT.

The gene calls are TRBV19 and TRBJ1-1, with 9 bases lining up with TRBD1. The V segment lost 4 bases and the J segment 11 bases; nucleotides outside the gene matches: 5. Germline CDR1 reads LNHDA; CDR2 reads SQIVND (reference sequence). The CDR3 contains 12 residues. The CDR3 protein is CASSRDRVRAFF. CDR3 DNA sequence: TGTGCCAGTAGTAGGGACAGGGTTCGCGCTTTCTTT.

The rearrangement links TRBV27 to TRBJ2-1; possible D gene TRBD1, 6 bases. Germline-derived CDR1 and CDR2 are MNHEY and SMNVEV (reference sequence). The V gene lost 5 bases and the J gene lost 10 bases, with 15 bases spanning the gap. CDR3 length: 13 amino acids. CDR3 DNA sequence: TGTGCCAGCAGTCCGACAACCGGGACAGAGCAGTTCTTC. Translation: CASSPTTGTEQFF.

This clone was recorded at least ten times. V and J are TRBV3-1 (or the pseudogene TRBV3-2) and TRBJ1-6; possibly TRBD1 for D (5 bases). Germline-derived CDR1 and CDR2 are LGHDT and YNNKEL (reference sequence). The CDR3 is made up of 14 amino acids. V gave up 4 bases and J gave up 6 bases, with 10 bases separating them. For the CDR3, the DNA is TGTGCCAGCAGCCCGACAGTTTTTAATTCACCCCTCCACTTT. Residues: CASSPTVFNSPLHF.

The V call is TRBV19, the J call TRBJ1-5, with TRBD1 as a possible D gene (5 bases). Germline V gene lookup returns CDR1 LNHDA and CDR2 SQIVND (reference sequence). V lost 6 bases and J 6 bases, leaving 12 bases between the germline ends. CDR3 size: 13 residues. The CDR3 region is CASSFDSFQPQHF. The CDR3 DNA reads TGTGCCAGTAGCTTCGACAGCTTTCAGCCCCAGCATTTT.

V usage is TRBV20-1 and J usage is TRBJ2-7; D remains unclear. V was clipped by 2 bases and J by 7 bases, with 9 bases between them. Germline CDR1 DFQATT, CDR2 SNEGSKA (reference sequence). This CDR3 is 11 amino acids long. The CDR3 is CSARSMREQYF. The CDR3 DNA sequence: TGCAGTGCTAGATCGATGAGGGAGCAGTACTTC.

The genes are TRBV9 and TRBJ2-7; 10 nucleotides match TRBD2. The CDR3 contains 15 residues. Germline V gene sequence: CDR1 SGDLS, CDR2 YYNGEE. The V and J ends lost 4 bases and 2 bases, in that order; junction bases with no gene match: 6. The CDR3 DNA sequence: TGTGCCAGCAGCCTTAGCGGGGGGCCCACCTACGAGCAGTACTTC. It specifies CASSLSGGPTYEQYF.

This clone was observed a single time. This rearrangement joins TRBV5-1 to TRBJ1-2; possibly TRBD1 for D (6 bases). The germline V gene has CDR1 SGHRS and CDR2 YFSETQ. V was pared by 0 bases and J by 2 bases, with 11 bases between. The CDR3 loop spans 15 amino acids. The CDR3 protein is CASSLEQGWNYGYTF. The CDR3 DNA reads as TGCGCCAGCAGCTTGGAGCAGGGGTGGAACTATGGCTACACCTTC.

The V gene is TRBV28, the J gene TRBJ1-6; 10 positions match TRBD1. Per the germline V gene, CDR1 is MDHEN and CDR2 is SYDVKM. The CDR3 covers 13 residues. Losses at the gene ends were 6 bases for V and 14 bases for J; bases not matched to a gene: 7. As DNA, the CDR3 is TGTGCCAGCAGCTGGGGACAGGGGAATGCCCTCCACTTT. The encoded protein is CASSWGQGNALHF.

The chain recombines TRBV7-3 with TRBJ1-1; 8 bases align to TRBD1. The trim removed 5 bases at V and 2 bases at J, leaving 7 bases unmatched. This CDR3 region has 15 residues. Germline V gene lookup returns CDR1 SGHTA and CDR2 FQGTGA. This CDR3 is CASSPGQGYNTEAFF. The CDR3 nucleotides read TGTGCCAGCAGCCCCGGACAGGGATACAACACTGAAGCTTTCTTT.

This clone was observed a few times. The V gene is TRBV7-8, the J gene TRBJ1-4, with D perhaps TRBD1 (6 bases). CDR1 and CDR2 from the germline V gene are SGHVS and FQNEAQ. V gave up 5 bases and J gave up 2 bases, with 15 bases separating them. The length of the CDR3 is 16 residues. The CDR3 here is CASSNPRGRTNEKLFF. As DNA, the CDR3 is TGTGCCAGCAGCAACCCCAGGGGCAGGACTAATGAAAAACTGTTTTTT.

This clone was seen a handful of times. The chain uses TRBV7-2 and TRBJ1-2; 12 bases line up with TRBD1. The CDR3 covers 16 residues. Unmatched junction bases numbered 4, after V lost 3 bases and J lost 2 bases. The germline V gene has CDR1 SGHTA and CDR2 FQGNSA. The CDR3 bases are TGTGCCAGCAGCTTCTCCGGGACAGGGGGCAACTATGGCTACACCTTC. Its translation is CASSFSGTGGNYGYTF.

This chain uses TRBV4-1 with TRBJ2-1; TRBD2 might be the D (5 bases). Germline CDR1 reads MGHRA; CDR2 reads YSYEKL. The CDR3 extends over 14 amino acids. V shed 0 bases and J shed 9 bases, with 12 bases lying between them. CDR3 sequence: CASSQDGEWGEQFF. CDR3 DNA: TGCGCCAGCAGCCAAGACGGGGAATGGGGTGAGCAGTTCTTC.

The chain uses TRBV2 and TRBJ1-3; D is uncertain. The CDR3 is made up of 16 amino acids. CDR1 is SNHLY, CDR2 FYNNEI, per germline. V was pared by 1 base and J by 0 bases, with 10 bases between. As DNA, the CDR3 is TGTGCCAGCAGTGAAGGTGGTACTTACTCTGGAAACACCATATATTTT. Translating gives CASSEGGTYSGNTIYF.

The CDR3 sequence is CATSITAGNTEAFF. The CDR3 nucleotides read TGTGCCACCAGCATAACCGCGGGGAACACTGAAGCTTTCTTT. The chain is built from TRBV15 and TRBJ1-1, with no clear D. Germline assignment: CDR1 LNHNV and CDR2 YYDKDF (reference sequence). V was trimmed by 4 bases and J by 1 base, leaving 10 bases between them. This CDR3 has 14 residues.